The 10 T cell receptor beta chains below come from one sample, sequenced in a study of blood T cells in healthy people across ages. Primers used in a second PCR of roughly 6 to 12 cycles were a sample-barcoded 5' primer and a J-beta primer mix. TCRdb itself ran the 5' RACE reads through MiXCR, one entry per CDR3 protein. The sample includes some 1,500,000 distinct CDR3 sequences, 35% to 45% of them seen just once. Material for sequencing was blood. These receptors were collected from a woman younger than 30 in good health.

The rearrangement joins TRBV5-1 to TRBJ2-5, with 7 nucleotides matching TRBD1. Per the germline V gene, CDR1 is SGHRS and CDR2 is YFSETQ. The CDR3 length is 13 residues. The J segment lost 3 bases and the V segment lost 4 bases, leaving 3 bases of the junction unmatched. Here the CDR3 reads CASSGTDEETQYF. The CDR3 nucleotides are TGCGCCAGCAGCGGGACAGATGAAGAGACCCAGTACTTC.

This clonotype was counted a few times. The CDR3 sequence: CASSLSADYEQYF. The CDR3 DNA follows: TGTGCCAGCAGCTTATCGGCGGATTACGAGCAGTACTTC. V is TRBV7-2 and J is TRBJ2-7; no clear D. V lost 2 bases to trimming and J lost 4 bases, with 9 bases between them. The CDR3 length is 13 residues. From germline, CDR1 is SGHTA and CDR2 FQGNSA.

In the case of this clonotype: One junction end does not reproduce the germline sequence, and a read error may be involved. This chain connects TRBV29-1 to TRBJ2-5; TRBD1 aligns across 10 bases. The J call is in doubt because the DNA end fits TRBJ2-7 better. The germline CDR1 and CDR2 sequences are SQVTM and ANQGSEA. This CDR3 contains 13 residues. CDR3 in amino acids: CSAEGDRGLEQYF. The CDR3 nucleotides read TGCAGCGCTGAAGGTGACAGGGGGCTCGAGCAGTACTTC.

The V call is TRBV25-1, the J call TRBJ2-1, with a tentative D call TRBD2 (5 bases). The V gene lost 4 bases and the J gene lost 0 bases, with 16 bases spanning the gap. Germline V gives CDR1 MGHDK, CDR2 SYGVNS. This CDR3 has 17 residues. This CDR3 is CASSGKVAQSSYNEQFF. The DNA of the CDR3 is TGTGCCAGCAGTGGAAAGGTAGCGCAGAGCTCCTACAATGAGCAGTTCTTC.

The V gene is TRBV29-1, the J gene TRBJ2-1, with D uncertain. V gave up 1 base and J gave up 5 bases, with 15 bases separating them. The CDR3 is made up of 15 amino acids. Germline lookup yields CDR1 SQVTM and CDR2 ANQGSEA. CDR3 nucleotides: TGCAGCGTTGAAGCAAGGCTTAGAAGGGACAATGAGCAGTTCTTC. Its translation is CSVEARLRRDNEQFF.

V gene TRBV15 combines with J gene TRBJ1-2; D may be TRBD1 (5 bases). This CDR3 is 15 amino acids long. The germline V gene encodes CDR1 LNHNV and CDR2 YYDKDF (reference sequence). V lost 4 bases and J 8 bases, leaving 20 bases between the germline ends. CDR3 residues: CATSTRDGANVGYTF. CDR3 DNA: TGTGCCACCAGCACCAGGGATGGTGCCAACGTCGGCTACACCTTC.

This clonotype was found a few times. This chain links TRBV10-3 with TRBJ1-4; TRBD1 might be the D (5 bases). V was clipped by 4 bases and J by 4 bases, with 10 bases between them. The germline V gene encodes CDR1 ENHRY and CDR2 SYGVKD. The CDR3 length is 14 residues. CDR3: CAISGGTGNEKLFF. The DNA for the CDR3 is TGTGCCATCAGTGGCGGGACCGGTAATGAAAAACTGTTTTTT.

The V gene is TRBV12-3 or TRBV12-4, the J gene TRBJ2-4; 7 positions match TRBD2. Judging by the DNA end, TRBJ2-7 fits better; the J call may be wrong. CDR3 size: 15 residues. The CDR3 spells CASSPDRGTTAEQYF. CDR3 in DNA: TGTGCCAGCAGTCCCGACCGGGGGACTACAGCCGAGCAGTACTTC.

The chain is built from TRBV7-9 and TRBJ1-2; D is unresolved. V lost 10 bases and J 9 bases, leaving 27 bases between the germline ends. Looked up from germline, CDR1 is SEHNR and CDR2 is FQNEAQ (reference sequence). The CDR3 has 15 residues. The CDR3 DNA reads TGTGCCATCTCAAGTGGCAGGCTCCTTGAAGTGAGCTACACCTTC. This sequence encodes CAISSGRLLEVSYTF.

This chain joins TRBV25-1 and TRBJ2-7, with 8 bases aligning to TRBD1. The CDR3 is 12 amino acids. V trimming: 11 bases; J trimming: 4 bases; junction bases outside the gene matches: 7. Per germline, CDR1 MGHDK and CDR2 SYGVNS. CDR3 DNA sequence: TGTGCCTCGGGACAGGCAGGTTACGAGCAGTACTTC. Translation: CASGQAGYEQYF.